These 4 T cell receptor beta chains came from one sample sequenced in a study of tumour-infiltrating T cells in Burkitt lymphoma. TCRdb's copy holds only in-frame clones and misses some; the assay was immunoSEQ multiplex PCR. The table lists approximately 46,000 clones, 31% of them singletons. Source material: tumor tissue. Every receptor here comes from a human donor with Burkitt lymphoma.

This clone was detected a few times. J is TRBJ1-2 and V is TRBV7-3; perhaps TRBD1 as D (5 bases). V lost 2 bases and J lost 7, with 14 bases in between. CDR3 length: 14 residues. In germline, CDR1 is SGHTA, CDR2 FQGTGA. CDR3 DNA: TGTGCCAGCAGCTTACAGGGTGGTGGAAGTGGCTACACCTTC. Translation: CASSLQGGGSGYTF.

This clone turned up a few times. The rearrangement joins TRBV4-1 to TRBJ2-7; D unclear. The CDR3 spans 13 residues. Trimming pared 1 base from V and 2 bases from J, leaving 6 bases between. CDR1 is MGHRA, CDR2 YSYEKL, per germline. In DNA form, the CDR3 reads TGCGCCAGCAGCCAAGGCCCAACCTACGAGCAGTACTTC. Amino acid sequence: CASSQGPTYEQYF.

V is TRBV19 and J is TRBJ1-2; D is unresolved. The CDR3 totals 16 residues. V was trimmed by 4 bases and J by 0 bases, leaving 15 bases between them. Looked up from germline, CDR1 is LNHDA and CDR2 is SQIVND (reference sequence). The CDR3 reads CASSTRTGGPNYGYTF. The CDR3 DNA is TGTGCCAGTAGTACCCGGACGGGAGGCCCTAACTATGGCTACACCTTC.

This clone was counted only a few times. The V and J genes are TRBV28 and TRBJ1-1; D might be TRBD1 (6 bases). The CDR3 contains 15 residues. Trimming took off 4 bases at V and 2 bases at J, with 14 bases between the two ends. The germline V gene has CDR1 MDHEN and CDR2 SYDVKM. The DNA for the CDR3 is TGTGCCAGCAGTTCCTGGACAGAGCTAAACACTGAAGCTTTCTTT. Its protein is CASSSWTELNTEAFF.